This is a list of T cell receptor beta chains from one sample in a study of vaccination effects on CD4 cells after COVID-19. What these receptors recognize is not known. This table comes from immunoSEQ multiplex PCR, and its TCRdb copy is limited to in-frame clones, with some not included. Seen here are around 35,000 clones, about 60% observed once, and the top ten hold 15%. This material consisted of CD4+ T cells from PBMCs cultured with HCoV-OC43 spike peptides, taken before COVID-19 vaccination. These TCRs come from a human donor who received a COVID-19 vaccine. Each CDR3 is given with its conserved first and last residue. The order of the fields is V gene, D gene, clone size, J gene, CDR3 protein, CDR3 DNA. A D gene is named only where the DNA matches it firmly. A clone size is listed for some rows: how often the clone was seen (once, few, many), or a class if it is expanded.

>TRBV10-2|NA|NA|TRBJ2-7
CASSDRTVRAEQYF
TGCGCCAGCAGTGACCGGACGGTTCGGGCCGAGCAGTACTTC
>TRBV18|TRBD1|once|TRBJ1-2
CASSRRDRGGDYGYTF
TGTGCCAGCTCTCGACGGGACAGGGGAGGGGATTATGGCTACACCTTC
>TRBV10-1|TRBD2|NA|TRBJ2-3
CASSALAGGMNTQYF
TGCGCCAGCAGTGCACTAGCGGGGGGAATGAATACGCAGTATTTT
>TRBV11-2|NA|once|TRBJ1-1
CASSWRHGNTEAFF
TGTGCCAGCAGCTGGAGACATGGGAACACTGAAGCTTTCTTT
>TRBV30|TRBD1|once|TRBJ1-2
CAWGPGGGYTF
TGTGCCTGGGGTCCAGGGGGCGGCTACACCTTC
>TRBV11-2|NA|NA|TRBJ2-1
CAARGTDSYNEQFF
TGTGCCGCCCGCGGGACTGACTCCTACAATGAGCAGTTCTTC
>TRBV11-2|TRBD2|NA|TRBJ2-3
CASSLAGLGDTQYF
TGTGCCAGCAGCTTAGCTGGACTAGGTGATACGCAGTATTTT
>TRBV18|NA|NA|TRBJ2-3
CASSPNTGGGSTDTQYF
TGTGCCAGCTCACCAAACACAGGAGGGGGGAGCACAGATACGCAGTATTTT
>TRBV14|NA|NA|TRBJ2-1
CASSQERGRWYNEQFF
TGTGCCAGCAGCCAAGAGAGGGGGAGGTGGTACAATGAGCAGTTCTTC
>TRBV7-9|NA|few|TRBJ1-2
CASSSQQGRGSGYTF
TGTGCCAGCAGCTCCCAACAGGGACGAGGAAGTGGCTACACCTTC
>TRBV2|NA|once|TRBJ1-3
CASSPQGSSGNTIYF
TGTGCCAGCAGTCCACAGGGTAGCTCTGGAAACACCATATATTTT
>TRBV6-2/TRBV6-3|NA|NA|TRBJ2-1
CASSYRRVWYNEQFF
TGTGCCAGCAGTTACAGACGGGTTTGGTACAATGAGCAGTTCTTC
>TRBV4-1|NA|NA|TRBJ1-5
CASSQGGIQPQHF
TGCGCCAGCAGCCAAGGGGGAATCCAGCCCCAGCATTTT
>TRBV3-1/TRBV3-2|NA|NA|TRBJ1-4
CASSQGTVGEKLFF
TGTGCCAGCAGCCAGGGAACCGTTGGTGAAAAACTGTTTTTT
>TRBV30|TRBD1|NA|TRBJ1-4
CAWNRGASEKLFF
TGTGCCTGGAACAGGGGGGCAAGTGAAAAACTGTTTTTT
>TRBV18|NA|NA|TRBJ2-7
CASSPRRGGAPYEQYF
TGTGCCAGCTCACCCCGACGAGGAGGGGCGCCCTACGAGCAGTACTTC
>TRBV27|TRBD2|NA|TRBJ2-1
CASSSKTSGVSGEQFF
TGTGCCAGCAGTTCCAAGACTAGCGGGGTGTCGGGCGAGCAGTTCTTC
>TRBV24-1|NA|NA|TRBJ2-1
CATSDLNEAGSSYNEQFF
TGTGCCACCAGTGATCTTAACGAAGCAGGTAGCTCCTACAATGAGCAGTTCTTC
>TRBV21-1|NA|NA|TRBJ1-1
CASSKIKTGTGGFLNTEAFF
TGTGCCAGCAGCAAGATTAAAACGGGGACAGGGGGTTTTTTGAACACTGAAGCTTTCTTT
>TRBV5-4|NA|NA|TRBJ1-2
CASSLAHTAHGYTF
TGTGCCAGCAGCTTGGCGCACACGGCTCATGGCTACACCTTC
>TRBV6-2/TRBV6-3|NA|once|TRBJ2-2
CASSYHGLGPGTGELFF
TGTGCCAGCAGTTACCACGGACTCGGGCCGGGCACCGGGGAGCTGTTTTTT
>TRBV27|TRBD2|NA|TRBJ2-3
CASSRTSGYTDTQYF
TGTGCCAGCAGTAGGACTAGCGGCTACACAGATACGCAGTATTTT
>TRBV4-1|NA|NA|TRBJ1-3
CASSQGSAKSLSGNTIYF
TGCGCCAGCAGCCAAGGCTCCGCCAAAAGCCTCTCTGGAAACACCATATATTTT
>TRBV27|TRBD2|NA|TRBJ2-1
CASPMLAGDENEQFF
TGTGCCAGCCCGATGTTAGCGGGAGACGAGAATGAGCAGTTCTTC
>TRBV5-1|NA|NA|TRBJ2-2
CASSLMVQGRPNTGELFF
TGCGCCAGCAGCCTAATGGTACAGGGGAGGCCGAACACCGGGGAGCTGTTTTTT
>TRBV11-3|TRBD1|NA|TRBJ2-7
CASSLGSDRDHEQYF
TGTGCCAGCAGCTTAGGATCGGACAGGGACCACGAGCAGTACTTC
>TRBV14|NA|few|TRBJ2-1
CASSRGRNNEQFF
TGTGCCAGCAGCCGAGGACGTAACAATGAGCAGTTCTTC
>TRBV6-5|TRBD1|NA|TRBJ2-4
CASVGTGDKNIQYF
TGTGCCAGCGTCGGGACAGGGGACAAAAACATTCAGTACTTC
>TRBV5-4|NA|NA|TRBJ2-2
CASSFGGSAGELFF
TGTGCCAGCAGCTTTGGAGGGTCAGCCGGGGAGCTGTTTTTT
>TRBV3-1/TRBV3-2|NA|once|TRBJ2-1
CASSQRPGNSYNEQFF
TGTGCCAGCAGCCAACGACCGGGAAACTCATACAATGAGCAGTTCTTC
>TRBV6-5|NA|NA|TRBJ1-2
CASRGAPYGYTF
TGTGCCAGCAGGGGGGCTCCCTATGGCTACACCTTC
>TRBV4-1|NA|NA|TRBJ2-7
CASSQGPTGVYEQYF
TGCGCCAGCAGCCAAGGGCCTACTGGCGTCTACGAGCAGTACTTC
>TRBV14|TRBD2|NA|TRBJ2-3
CASSDTRTSGIWNTDTQYF
TGTGCCAGCAGCGACACGAGGACTAGCGGGATCTGGAACACAGATACGCAGTATTTT
>TRBV5-1|NA|NA|TRBJ1-3
CASTRDGSGNTIYF
TGCGCCAGCACCCGGGACGGCTCTGGAAACACCATATATTTT
>TRBV6-4|TRBD2|NA|TRBJ2-3
CARLAGEDTQYF
TGTGCCAGACTAGCGGGAGAAGATACGCAGTATTTT
>TRBV30|TRBD1|NA|TRBJ2-5
CAWTASAGGLETQYF
TGTGCCTGGACCGCCTCGGCAGGGGGTTTGGAGACCCAGTACTTC
>TRBV2|NA|NA|TRBJ1-4
CASSVTGNEKLFF
TGTGCCAGCAGTGTCACAGGGAATGAAAAACTGTTTTTT
>TRBV6-5|NA|NA|TRBJ2-5
CASSQTSRQTQYF
TGTGCCAGCAGCCAGACTAGTCGGCAGACCCAGTACTTC
>TRBV29-1|TRBD2|NA|TRBJ2-1
CSVGPQPVLREGLTTLNEQFF
TGCAGCGTTGGCCCTCAACCTGTACTGAGGGAGGGCCTCACAACACTCAATGAGCAGTTCTTC
>TRBV7-9|NA|few|TRBJ2-7
CASSLGGVGLKRGEQYF
TGTGCCAGCAGCCTAGGGGGGGTCGGCCTAAAAAGGGGCGAGCAGTACTTC
>TRBV5-1|TRBD1|NA|TRBJ1-1
CASKSTGGNTEAFF
TGCGCCAGCAAATCAACAGGGGGGAACACTGAAGCTTTCTTT
>TRBV18|NA|once|TRBJ2-3
CASSPPAQDTQYF
TGTGCCAGCTCACCACCGGCCCAGGATACGCAGTATTTT
>TRBV7-9|TRBD1|few|TRBJ2-5
CASSSLWTGKFVETQYF
TGTGCCAGCAGCTCTCTTTGGACAGGGAAGTTTGTAGAGACCCAGTACTTC
>TRBV27|TRBD1|NA|TRBJ2-7
CASSPGQGPYEQYF
TGTGCCAGCAGCCCGGGACAGGGACCCTACGAGCAGTACTTC